A single sample gave rise to the 29 T cell receptor beta chains below, sequenced in a study of T cell responses to AZD1222 COVID-19 vaccine. The assay was immunoSEQ multiplex PCR, and TCRdb's table has in-frame clones only and misses some. The table records about 120,000 clones, approximately 94% of them present only once. The sample was peripheral blood, taken 28 days after the second AZD1222 dose. The receptors originated from an adult who received the AZD1222 COVID-19 vaccine.

The V and J genes are TRBV12-3 or TRBV12-4 and TRBJ2-1; D may correspond to TRBD1 or TRBD2 (6 bases each). The CDR3 sequence is 13 residues long. Trimming took 8 bases from V and 7 from J, leaving 15 bases between them. The CDR3 DNA is TGTGCCAGCGAGAGGGGGGCCAGGAATGAGCAGTTCTTC. This translates into CASERGARNEQFF.

The chain combines TRBV6-5 with TRBJ2-7, with 8 bases lining up with TRBD2. This CDR3 region has 14 residues. CDR1 is MNHEY, CDR2 SVGAGI, per germline. J lost 2 bases, V lost 5 bases, and 5 bases had no gene match. CDR3 region: CASSIRGGPYEQYF. The CDR3 DNA follows: TGTGCCAGCAGTATCCGGGGGGGCCCCTACGAGCAGTACTTC.

The rearrangement joins TRBV3-1 (or the pseudogene TRBV3-2) to TRBJ2-5, with D tentatively TRBD2 (6 bases). This CDR3 region has 16 residues. CDR1 is LGHDT, CDR2 YNNKEL, per germline (reference sequence). The V end was cut by 2 bases, the J end by 1 base, with 14 bases between. The CDR3 coding sequence is TGTGCCAGCAGCCAACCCGCGGGGACTGTCCAAGAGACCCAGTACTTC. This codes for CASSQPAGTVQETQYF.

This sequence joins TRBV18 and TRBJ2-2; maybe TRBD1 (5 bases). Germline-derived CDR1 and CDR2 are KGHSH and LQKENI. The CDR3 has 17 residues. V was cut by 3 bases and J by 0 bases, with 14 bases left in between. The CDR3 sequence is CASSPLRGTTNTGELFF. The CDR3 bases are TGTGCCAGCTCACCTTTAAGGGGTACCACGAACACCGGGGAGCTGTTTTTT.

V and J are TRBV6-5 and TRBJ1-6; D perhaps matches TRBD1 (5 bases). This CDR3 comprises 15 residues. Germline CDR1 MNHEY, CDR2 SVGAGI. The V end was cut by 10 bases, the J end by 0 bases, with 13 bases between. The DNA of the CDR3 is TGTGCCACCTTAGGGGATAGCTCCTATAATTCACCCCTCCACTTT. It is translated as CATLGDSSYNSPLHF.

V usage is TRBV6-5 and J usage is TRBJ2-7; no clear D. Germline assignment: CDR1 MNHEY and CDR2 SVGAGI. The CDR3 extends over 15 amino acids. V dropped 0 bases and J dropped 2 bases, with 11 bases sitting between them. The CDR3: CASSYSTPSPYEQYF. In DNA, the CDR3 is TGTGCCAGCAGTTACTCGACCCCATCTCCCTACGAGCAGTACTTC.

This rearrangement joins TRBV18 to TRBJ2-7; 9 positions agree with TRBD2. From germline, CDR1 is KGHSH and CDR2 LQKENI. The CDR3 runs 16 residues. The V and J ends lost 5 bases and 4 bases, in that order; junction bases with no gene match: 12. The CDR3 protein is CASSSTGLAGSYEQYF. In DNA form, the CDR3 reads TGTGCCAGCTCATCAACGGGACTAGCTGGCTCATACGAGCAGTACTTC.

This sequence joins TRBV7-9 and TRBJ1-5; D ambiguous. The CDR3 has 13 amino acids. Trimming removed 3 bases from V and 9 bases from J, with 12 bases in between. Germline CDR1 SEHNR, CDR2 FQNEAQ (reference sequence). CDR3 bases: TGTGCCAGCAGCTTCCAGAGTGGAGGGCCCCAGCATTTT. It translates to CASSFQSGGPQHF. The whole variable domain, filled in from reference TRBV7-9 and TRBJ1-5, reads DTGVSQNPRHKITKRGQNVTFRCDPISEHNRLYWYRQTLGQGPEFLTYFQNEAQLEKSRLLSDRFSAERPKGSFSTLEIQRTEQGDSAMYLCASSFQSGGPQHFGDGTRLSIL.

This chain joins TRBV5-8 and TRBJ2-3, with TRBD2 matching over 12 bases. CDR3 size: 17 residues. The germline CDR1 and CDR2 sequences are SGHTS and YDEGEE. The junction had 7 bases not matched to a gene; V was cut back by 3 bases and J by 2 bases. CDR3 nucleotide sequence: TGTGCCAGCAGCTCATATCGGACTAGCGGGAACACAGATACGCAGTATTTT. Residues: CASSSYRTSGNTDTQYF. The entire variable domain, with the rest obtained from reference TRBV5-8 and TRBJ2-3, is as follows: EAGVTQSPTHLIKTRGQQATLRCSPISGHTSVYWYQQALGLGLQFLLWYDEGEERNRGNFPPRFSGRQFPNYSSELNVNALELEDSALYLCASSSYRTSGNTDTQYFGPGTRLTVL.

The chain is built from TRBV19 and TRBJ1-6; D is ambiguous. V was trimmed by 6 bases and J by 0 bases, leaving 9 bases between them. Per germline, CDR1 LNHDA and CDR2 SQIVND (reference sequence). The CDR3 is 15 amino acids. This CDR3 is CASRGHLSYNSPLHF. The DNA of the CDR3 is TGTGCCAGTAGGGGTCATCTCTCCTATAATTCACCCCTCCACTTT.

The gene calls are TRBV10-1 and TRBJ1-5, with a possible D match to TRBD1 (6 bases). The V and J ends lost 9 bases and 7 bases respectively, with 31 bases between them. There are 18 residues in the CDR3. Germline CDR1 is WNHNN and CDR2 is SYGVQD (reference sequence). CDR3 in amino acids: CARPNVTGFRRSDQPQHF. DNA for the CDR3: TGCGCCAGACCGAACGTCACAGGGTTTCGGAGGAGTGACCAGCCCCAGCATTTT.

J is TRBJ1-3 and V is TRBV10-1, with D hard to call. Germline CDR1 is WNHNN and CDR2 is SYGVQD (reference sequence). CDR3 length: 13 residues. The V and J ends lost 0 bases and 3 bases respectively, with 3 bases between them. The CDR3 loop is CASSESIGNTIYF. CDR3 bases: TGCGCCAGCAGTGAGTCTATTGGAAACACCATATATTTT.

The CDR3 protein is CASSFNREGSEAFF. In DNA, the CDR3 is TGTGCCAGTAGTTTTAATCGGGAGGGGTCGGAAGCTTTCTTT. The chain links TRBV19 to TRBJ1-1; tentative D call: TRBD1 (5 bases). This CDR3 has 14 amino acids. V lost 5 bases and J lost 8, with 18 bases in between. Per germline, CDR1 LNHDA and CDR2 SQIVND (reference sequence).

The chain links TRBV5-1 to TRBJ2-5; unclear D gene. Between the trimmed V and J ends, which lost 0 bases and 3 bases, there was a span of 12 bases. The CDR3 consists of 15 residues. From germline, CDR1 is SGHRS and CDR2 YFSETQ. The CDR3 DNA sequence: TGCGCCAGCAGCTTGGAGGGCAGAAGGGAAGAGACCCAGTACTTC. This codes for CASSLEGRREETQYF.

The CDR3 coding sequence is TGTGCCACCTCATTGGGAACCCTGAACACTGAAGCTTTCTTT. Its protein product is CATSLGTLNTEAFF. V and J are TRBV7-2 and TRBJ1-1; D remains unclear. V was pared by 10 bases and J by 0 bases, with 15 bases between. The germline gives CDR1 SGHTA, CDR2 FQGNSA. This CDR3 region has 14 residues. The whole variable domain, filled in from reference TRBV7-2 and TRBJ1-1, reads GAGVSQSPSNKVTEKGKDVELRCDPISGHTALYWYRQSLGQGLEFLIYFQGNSAPDKSGLPSDRFSAERTGGSVSTLTIQRTQQEDSAVYLCATSLGTLNTEAFFGQGTRLTVV.

This clone was seen just once. This rearrangement joins TRBV7-2 to TRBJ2-3; 7 nucleotides line up with TRBD2. Germline V lookup: CDR1 SGHTA, CDR2 FQGNSA. J gave up 4 bases and V 5 bases, and 15 bases lay outside the gene matches. The CDR3 has 17 amino acids. The CDR3 protein is CASSPRLAWSVADTQYF. CDR3 in DNA: TGTGCCAGCAGCCCACGACTAGCTTGGTCGGTTGCAGATACGCAGTATTTT.

V gene TRBV19 combines with J gene TRBJ1-3, with TRBD1 as a possible D gene (5 bases). The CDR3 is 15 amino acids. Germline values: CDR1 LNHDA, CDR2 SQIVND (reference sequence). Trimming pared 3 bases from V and 0 bases from J, leaving 9 bases between. The DNA of the CDR3 is TGTGCCAGTAGTATGTTCGGGGGCTCTGGAAACACCATATATTTT. This translates into CASSMFGGSGNTIYF.

The gene calls are TRBV6-5 and TRBJ2-2, with D perhaps matching TRBD1 (6 bases). The V end lost 0 bases, the J end lost 5 bases, and 7 bases lay between the germline ends. The CDR3 has 14 residues. Germline lookup yields CDR1 MNHEY and CDR2 SVGAGI. The CDR3 DNA follows: TGTGCCAGCAGTTACTCGGGACAAACCGGGGAGCTGTTTTTT. The encoded protein is CASSYSGQTGELFF.

The chain joins TRBV19 to TRBJ1-1; no clear D. Trimming removed 4 bases from V and 0 bases from J, with 9 bases in between. Germline loops: CDR1 LNHDA, CDR2 SQIVND (reference sequence). The CDR3 has 14 amino acids. The CDR3: CASSKNSLNTEAFF. The DNA for the CDR3 is TGTGCCAGTAGTAAAAATAGCCTGAACACTGAAGCTTTCTTT.

The chain carries TRBV18 and TRBJ1-4, with TRBD1 matching over 7 bases. Germline V gene sequence: CDR1 KGHSH, CDR2 LQKENI. With V trimmed by 6 bases and J by 6 bases, 4 bases remained unmatched. The CDR3 has 13 residues. Written as DNA, the CDR3 is TGTGCCAGCTCCCAAGACAGGGATGAAAAACTGTTTTTT. Translation gives CASSQDRDEKLFF.

V gene TRBV27 combines with J gene TRBJ1-2; TRBD1 is a possible D gene (6 bases). Germline values: CDR1 MNHEY, CDR2 SMNVEV (reference sequence). Trimming pared 2 bases from V and 4 bases from J, leaving 20 bases between. The CDR3 loop spans 17 amino acids. CDR3: CASSLVGTQRFRYGYTF. The CDR3 nucleotides are TGTGCCAGCAGTTTAGTGGGGACACAGAGGTTTCGCTATGGCTACACCTTC.

V is TRBV4-3 and J is TRBJ1-1; TRBD1 is a possible D gene (5 bases). There are 14 residues in the CDR3. Trimming removed 0 bases from V and 5 bases from J, with 10 bases in between. Germline CDR1 LGHNA, CDR2 YSLEER. CDR3 in amino acids: CASSQEPGRTEAFF. The CDR3 DNA follows: TGCGCCAGCAGCCAAGAACCAGGGCGGACTGAAGCTTTCTTT.

The rearrangement uses TRBV29-1 and TRBJ2-3, with 10 bases matching TRBD2. V was clipped by 6 bases and J by 6 bases; unmatched bases: 9. Per germline, CDR1 SQVTM and CDR2 ANQGSEA. The CDR3 spans 14 residues. For the CDR3, the DNA is TGCAGCGTCGATCGGGCTAGCGGGAGTGATACGCAGTATTTT. Encoded protein: CSVDRASGSDTQYF.

The chain couples TRBV4-2 to TRBJ2-1; 7 nucleotides agree with TRBD2. This CDR3 has 16 amino acids. The V gene end was trimmed by 1 base and the J gene end by 4 bases; junction bases not matched to a gene: 7. CDR1 and CDR2 (germline): LGHNA, YNFKEQ. CDR3 sequence reads: CASSQVVTSEYNEQFF. Here the CDR3 DNA reads TGTGCCAGCAGCCAAGTAGTCACTAGCGAGTACAATGAGCAGTTCTTC.

V is TRBV7-2 and J is TRBJ1-1; perhaps TRBD1 as D (5 bases). V lost 3 bases and J 1 base, leaving 12 bases between the germline ends. The germline V gene encodes CDR1 SGHTA and CDR2 FQGNSA. The CDR3 has 15 amino acids. DNA of the CDR3: TGTGCCAGCAGCTTTTCCGGGGCTCCGAACACTGAAGCTTTCTTT. As protein: CASSFSGAPNTEAFF.

The V call is TRBV6-5, the J call TRBJ1-6, with 7 nucleotides matching TRBD1. The CDR3 is made up of 13 amino acids. The ends lost 5 bases at V and 9 bases at J; junction bases unmatched: 4. CDR1 MNHEY and CDR2 SVGAGI come from the germline V gene. CDR3 sequence (DNA): TGTGCCAGCAGTCCGGGACAGCCTTCACCCCTCCACTTT. Amino acid sequence: CASSPGQPSPLHF.

CDR3 residues: CASSPGSHNEQFF. The CDR3 region has the DNA TGTGCCAGCAGCCCCGGGAGCCACAATGAGCAGTTCTTC. The rearrangement links TRBV14 to TRBJ2-1; D possibly corresponds to TRBD2 (6 bases). The CDR3 extends over 13 amino acids. The V and J ends lost 4 bases and 5 bases respectively, with 9 bases between them. Germline assignment: CDR1 SGHDN and CDR2 FVKESK.

The chain employs TRBV10-3 and TRBJ2-6; D gene unclear. CDR1 is ENHRY, CDR2 SYGVKD, per germline. V was shortened by 5 bases and J by 7 bases, with 15 bases between the two germline ends. The CDR3 is 15 amino acids. The CDR3 is CAISPRTEGANVLTF. The CDR3 DNA follows: TGTGCCATCAGTCCCAGGACGGAAGGAGCCAACGTCCTGACTTTC.

The chain links TRBV6-2 or TRBV6-3 to TRBJ2-7, with 8 bases identical to TRBD2. This CDR3 contains 14 residues. Germline V gene data show CDR1 as MNHEY and CDR2 as SVGEGT. Germline trimming cut 5 bases from V and 3 bases from J; bases unmatched to any gene: 6. Here the CDR3 reads CASSTGLAGYEQYF. The CDR3 region has the DNA TGTGCCAGCAGTACCGGACTAGCTGGCTACGAGCAGTACTTC.